This record concerns one T cell receptor (beta chain) sequence. Its antigen is undetermined. TCRbeta library preparation incorporated unique molecular identifiers. Using its own MiXCR run on the PCR reads, TCRdb lists one record per CDR3 protein. The profile shows fewer than 750,000 distinct CDR3 sequences, around 27% of them singletons. This specimen belongs to a study of T-cell reconstitution after alpha-beta-depleted transplantation in children. Study conclusions and caveats: T-cell counts and diversity at one year following transplant were attributed mainly to newly produced T cells.

V dropped 5 bases and J dropped 4 bases, with 14 bases sitting between them. This CDR3 is built from 14 residues. Germline CDR1 MNHEY, CDR2 SMNVEV (reference sequence). This sample comprised PBMCs, obtained before TCRalphabeta/CD19-depleted stem cell transplant. The chain recombines TRBV27 with TRBJ2-5, with D unclear. The TCR originated in a boy younger than two with Wiskott-Aldrich syndrome, due to receive a stem cell transplant. CDR3 in DNA: TGTGCCAGCAGTCTCTCGGGTTGGGGAGAGACCCAGTACTTC. The encoded protein is CASSLSGWGETQYF.